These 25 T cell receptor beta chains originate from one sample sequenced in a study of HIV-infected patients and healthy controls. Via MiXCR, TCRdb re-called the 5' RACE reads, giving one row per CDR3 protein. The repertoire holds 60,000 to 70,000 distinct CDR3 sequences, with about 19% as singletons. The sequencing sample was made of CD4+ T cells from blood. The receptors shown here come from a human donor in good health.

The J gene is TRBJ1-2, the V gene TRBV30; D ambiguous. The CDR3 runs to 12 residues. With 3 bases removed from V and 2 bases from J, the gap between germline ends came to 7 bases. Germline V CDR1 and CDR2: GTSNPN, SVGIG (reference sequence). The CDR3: CAWSKGNYGYTF. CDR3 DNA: TGTGCCTGGAGCAAAGGGAACTATGGCTACACCTTC.

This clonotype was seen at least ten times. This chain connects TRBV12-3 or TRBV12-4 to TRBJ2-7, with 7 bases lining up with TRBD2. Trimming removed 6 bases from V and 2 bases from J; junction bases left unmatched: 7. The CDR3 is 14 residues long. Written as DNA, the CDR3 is TGTGCCAGCAGCCAGACTAGCCGGCCCTACGAGCAGTACTTC. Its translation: CASSQTSRPYEQYF.

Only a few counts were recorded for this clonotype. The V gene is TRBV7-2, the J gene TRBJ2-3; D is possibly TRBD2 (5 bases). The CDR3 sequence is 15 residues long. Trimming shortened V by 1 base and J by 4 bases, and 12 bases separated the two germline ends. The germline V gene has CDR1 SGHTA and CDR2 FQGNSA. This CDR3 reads CASSLVFVSADTQYF. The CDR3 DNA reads TGTGCCAGCAGCTTAGTGTTCGTTAGCGCAGATACGCAGTATTTT.

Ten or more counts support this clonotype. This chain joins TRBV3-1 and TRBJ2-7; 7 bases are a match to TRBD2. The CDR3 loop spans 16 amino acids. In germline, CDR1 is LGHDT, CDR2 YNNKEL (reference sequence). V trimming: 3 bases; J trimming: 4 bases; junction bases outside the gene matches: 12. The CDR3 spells CASSQKTERGRYEQYF. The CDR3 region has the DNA TGTGCCAGCAGCCAGAAGACTGAGCGGGGCCGATACGAGCAGTACTTC.

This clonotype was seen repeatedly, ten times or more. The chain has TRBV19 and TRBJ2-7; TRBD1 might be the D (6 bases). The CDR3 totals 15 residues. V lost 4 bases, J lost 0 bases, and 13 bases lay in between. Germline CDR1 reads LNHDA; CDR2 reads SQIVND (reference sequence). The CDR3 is CASSTRDTSSYEQYF. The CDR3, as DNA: TGTGCCAGTAGTACCCGGGACACCAGCTCCTACGAGCAGTACTTC.

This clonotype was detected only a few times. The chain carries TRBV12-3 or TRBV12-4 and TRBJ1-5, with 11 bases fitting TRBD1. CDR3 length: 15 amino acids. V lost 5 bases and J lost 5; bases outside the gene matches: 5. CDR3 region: CASSPSGQGDQPQHF. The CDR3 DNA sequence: TGTGCCAGCAGTCCTTCGGGACAGGGGGATCAGCCCCAGCATTTT.

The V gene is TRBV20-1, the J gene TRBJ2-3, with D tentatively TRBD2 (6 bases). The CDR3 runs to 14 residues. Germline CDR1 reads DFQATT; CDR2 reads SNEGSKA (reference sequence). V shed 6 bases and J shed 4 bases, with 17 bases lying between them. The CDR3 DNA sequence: TGCAGTGCCAGACTAGGTAGTAATTCAGATACGCAGTATTTT. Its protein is CSARLGSNSDTQYF.

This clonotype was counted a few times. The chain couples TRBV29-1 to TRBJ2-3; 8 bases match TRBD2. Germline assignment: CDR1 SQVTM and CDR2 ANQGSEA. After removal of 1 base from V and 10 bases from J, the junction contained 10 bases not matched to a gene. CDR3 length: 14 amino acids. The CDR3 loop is CSVEVGLAQAAQYF. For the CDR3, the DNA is TGCAGCGTTGAAGTCGGACTAGCTCAGGCTGCGCAGTATTTT.

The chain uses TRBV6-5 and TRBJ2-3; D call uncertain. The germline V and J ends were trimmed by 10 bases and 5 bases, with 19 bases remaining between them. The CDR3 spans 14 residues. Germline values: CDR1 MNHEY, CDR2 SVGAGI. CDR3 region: CATHGLRSRDTQYF. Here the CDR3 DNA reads TGTGCCACCCACGGGCTTCGGAGCCGAGATACGCAGTATTTT.

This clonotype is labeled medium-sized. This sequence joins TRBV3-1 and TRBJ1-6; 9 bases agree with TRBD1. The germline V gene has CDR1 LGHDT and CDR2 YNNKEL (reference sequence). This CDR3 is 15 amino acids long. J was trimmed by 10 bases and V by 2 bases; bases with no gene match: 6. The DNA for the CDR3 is TGTGCCAGCAGCCAAACCGGGACAGGGAAGTCACCCCTCCACTTT. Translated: CASSQTGTGKSPLHF.

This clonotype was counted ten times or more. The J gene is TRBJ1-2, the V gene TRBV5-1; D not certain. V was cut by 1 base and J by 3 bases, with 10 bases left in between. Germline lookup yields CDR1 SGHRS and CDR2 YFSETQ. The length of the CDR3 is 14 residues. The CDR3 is CASSLSWGDYGYTF. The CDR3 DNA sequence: TGCGCCAGCAGCTTGTCGTGGGGTGACTATGGCTACACCTTC.

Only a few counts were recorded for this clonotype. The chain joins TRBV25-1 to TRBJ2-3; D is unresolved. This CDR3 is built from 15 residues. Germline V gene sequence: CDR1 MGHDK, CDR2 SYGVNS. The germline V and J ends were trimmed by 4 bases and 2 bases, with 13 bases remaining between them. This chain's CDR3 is CASSADRTHTDTQYF. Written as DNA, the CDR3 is TGTGCCAGCAGTGCCGATCGAACCCACACAGATACGCAGTATTTT.

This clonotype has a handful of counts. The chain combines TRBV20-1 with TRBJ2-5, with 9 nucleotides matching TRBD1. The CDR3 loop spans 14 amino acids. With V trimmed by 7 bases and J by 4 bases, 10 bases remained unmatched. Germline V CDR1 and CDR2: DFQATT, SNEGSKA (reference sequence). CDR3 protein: CSGKQGASGETQYF. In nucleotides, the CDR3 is TGCAGTGGCAAACAGGGGGCGTCGGGAGAGACCCAGTACTTC.

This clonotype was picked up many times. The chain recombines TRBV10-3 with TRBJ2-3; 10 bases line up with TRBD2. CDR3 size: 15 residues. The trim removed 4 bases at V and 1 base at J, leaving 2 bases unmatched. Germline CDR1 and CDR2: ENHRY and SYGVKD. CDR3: CAISVLAGGTDTQYF. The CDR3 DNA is TGTGCCATCAGTGTCCTAGCGGGAGGCACAGATACGCAGTATTTT.

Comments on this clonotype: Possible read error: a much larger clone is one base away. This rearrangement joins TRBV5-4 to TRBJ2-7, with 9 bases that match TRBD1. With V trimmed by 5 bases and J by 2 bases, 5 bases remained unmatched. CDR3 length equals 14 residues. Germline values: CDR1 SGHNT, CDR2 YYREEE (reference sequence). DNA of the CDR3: TGTGCCAGCAGTCCCGGGACAGGGCCCTACGAGCAGTACTTC. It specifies CASSPGTGPYEQYF. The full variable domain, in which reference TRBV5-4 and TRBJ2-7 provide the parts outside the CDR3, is ETGVTQSPTHLIKTRGQQVTLRCSSQSGHNTVSWYQQALGQGPQFIFQYYREEENGRGNFPPRFSGLQFPNYSSELNVNALELDDSALYLCASSPGTGPYEQYFGPGTRLTVT.

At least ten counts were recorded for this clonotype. The CDR3 bases are TGTGCCACCCACCGGGATGGCTACACCTTC. Protein sequence: CATHRDGYTF. The chain links TRBV6-5 to TRBJ1-2; D unresolved. V was shortened by 10 bases and J by 6 bases, with 9 bases between the two germline ends. The CDR3 spans 10 residues. The germline V gene has CDR1 MNHEY and CDR2 SVGAGI.

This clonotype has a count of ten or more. CDR3 nucleotides: TGTGCCACCAGTGATTCTGGACAGGGGAACAATGAGCAGTTCTTC. Amino acid sequence: CATSDSGQGNNEQFF. This chain connects TRBV24-1 to TRBJ2-1; 9 bases align to TRBD1. The trim removed 2 bases at V and 5 bases at J, leaving 3 bases unmatched. Germline V gene sequence: CDR1 KGHDR, CDR2 SFDVKD. This CDR3 region has 15 residues.

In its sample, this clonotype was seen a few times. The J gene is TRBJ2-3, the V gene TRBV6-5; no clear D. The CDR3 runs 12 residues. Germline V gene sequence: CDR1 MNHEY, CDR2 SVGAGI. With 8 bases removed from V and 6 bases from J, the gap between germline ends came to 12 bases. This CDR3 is CASHSRRDTQYF. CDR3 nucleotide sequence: TGTGCCAGCCATTCTCGTCGGGATACGCAGTATTTT.

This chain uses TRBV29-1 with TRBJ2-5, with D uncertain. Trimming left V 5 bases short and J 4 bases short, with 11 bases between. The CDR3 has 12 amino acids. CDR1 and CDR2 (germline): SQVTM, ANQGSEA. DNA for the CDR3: TGCAGCGTTCTCTTTCCCGGAGAGACCCAGTACTTC. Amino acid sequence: CSVLFPGETQYF.

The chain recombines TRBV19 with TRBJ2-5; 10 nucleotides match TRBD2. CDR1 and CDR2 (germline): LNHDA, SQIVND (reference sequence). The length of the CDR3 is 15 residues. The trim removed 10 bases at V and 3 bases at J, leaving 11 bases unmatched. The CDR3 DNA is TGTGCCACCGCTGGGACCGGGACTAGCGAAGAGACCCAGTACTTC. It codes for CATAGTGTSEETQYF.

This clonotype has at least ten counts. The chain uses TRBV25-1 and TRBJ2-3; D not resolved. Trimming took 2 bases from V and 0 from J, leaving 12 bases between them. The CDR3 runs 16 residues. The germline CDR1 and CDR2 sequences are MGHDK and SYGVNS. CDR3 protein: CASSEDRLPSTDTQYF. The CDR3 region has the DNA TGTGCCAGCAGTGAAGACCGTCTGCCTAGCACAGATACGCAGTATTTT.

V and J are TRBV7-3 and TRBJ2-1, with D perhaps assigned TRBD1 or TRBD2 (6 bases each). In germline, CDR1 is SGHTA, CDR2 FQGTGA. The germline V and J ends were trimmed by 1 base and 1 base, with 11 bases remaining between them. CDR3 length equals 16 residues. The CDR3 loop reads CASSLKGGTSYNEQFF. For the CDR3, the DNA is TGTGCCAGCAGCTTAAAAGGGGGGACTTCCTACAATGAGCAGTTCTTC.

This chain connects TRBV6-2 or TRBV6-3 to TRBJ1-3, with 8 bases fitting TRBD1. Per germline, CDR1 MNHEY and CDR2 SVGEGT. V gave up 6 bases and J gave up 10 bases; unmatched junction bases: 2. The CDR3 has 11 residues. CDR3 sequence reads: CASRRTGTIYF. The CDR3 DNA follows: TGTGCCAGCAGACGGACAGGGACCATATATTTT.

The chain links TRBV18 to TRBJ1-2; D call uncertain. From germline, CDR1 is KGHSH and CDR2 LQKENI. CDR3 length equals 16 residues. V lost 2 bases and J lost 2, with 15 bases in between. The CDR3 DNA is TGTGCCAGCTCACCAATCAGCCAGGACTTCAACTATGGCTACACCTTC. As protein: CASSPISQDFNYGYTF.

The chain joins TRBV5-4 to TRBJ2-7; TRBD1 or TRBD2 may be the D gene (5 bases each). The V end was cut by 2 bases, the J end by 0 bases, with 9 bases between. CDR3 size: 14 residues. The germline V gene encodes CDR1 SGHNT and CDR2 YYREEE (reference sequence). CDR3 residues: CASSFGTASYEQYF. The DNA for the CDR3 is TGTGCCAGCAGCTTCGGGACGGCCTCCTACGAGCAGTACTTC.